The 21 T cell receptor beta chains below come from one sample, sequenced in a study of CD8 T cells in Susac syndrome. The RNA, roughly 0.5 to 1 ug, was put through reverse transcription using random hexamers. TCRdb redid the calling of the immunoSEQ multiplex PCR reads with MiXCR, one entry per CDR3 protein. The sample includes roughly 200,000 distinct CDR3 sequences, around 90% seen only once; the top ten take over 0.075%. Input material: CD4+ T cells from PBMCs. The receptor set was obtained from a human donor with Susac syndrome.

This clonotype was detected once. The chain employs TRBV9 and TRBJ2-2; the D gene is possibly TRBD1 (6 bases). V was clipped by 0 bases and J by 6 bases, with 6 bases between them. Germline V gene data show CDR1 as SGDLS and CDR2 as YYNGEE. CDR3 length equals 13 residues. CDR3 nucleotides: TGTGCCAGCAGCGTAGAGGGGGCCGGGGAGCTGTTTTTT. Translated: CASSVEGAGELFF.

This rearrangement joins TRBV7-2 to TRBJ2-7; 11 positions agree with TRBD2. The CDR3 sequence is 16 residues long. In germline, CDR1 is SGHTA, CDR2 FQGNSA. The V and J ends lost 3 bases and 7 bases, in that order; junction bases with no gene match: 11. The CDR3 loop is CASSLGLAGGLWEQYF. Here the CDR3 DNA reads TGTGCCAGCAGCTTGGGGCTAGCGGGAGGTCTTTGGGAGCAGTACTTC.

The chain uses TRBV19 and TRBJ2-7; a weak D match, TRBD1 (5 bases). The CDR3 extends over 13 amino acids. The V end lost 9 bases, the J end lost 4 bases, and 16 bases lay between the germline ends. The germline gives CDR1 LNHDA, CDR2 SQIVND (reference sequence). CDR3 loop: CARMGPGLYEQYF. CDR3 bases: TGTGCCAGGATGGGCCCAGGGTTGTACGAGCAGTACTTC.

J is TRBJ1-6 and V is TRBV4-1, with D maybe TRBD1 (5 bases). CDR1 and CDR2 from the germline V gene are MGHRA and YSYEKL. Trimming shortened V by 1 base and J by 4 bases, and 14 bases separated the two germline ends. This CDR3 is built from 17 residues. The DNA for the CDR3 is TGCGCCAGCAGCCAAGGTATAGGGGCGGGGTATAATTCACCCCTCCACTTT. Protein product: CASSQGIGAGYNSPLHF.

The rearrangement uses TRBV5-6 and TRBJ2-7; the match to TRBD1 covers 10 bases. There are 16 residues in the CDR3. J gave up 5 bases and V 1 base, and 9 bases lay outside the gene matches. In germline, CDR1 is SGHDT, CDR2 YYEEEE. This CDR3 is CASSLLSGTGVHEQYF. The CDR3 coding sequence is TGTGCCAGCAGCTTGTTGTCCGGGACAGGGGTCCACGAGCAGTACTTC.

The genes are TRBV19 and TRBJ2-2; D not resolved. The CDR3 consists of 14 residues. The germline V and J ends were trimmed by 3 bases and 1 base, with 6 bases remaining between them. Germline CDR1 and CDR2: LNHDA and SQIVND (reference sequence). CDR3 loop: CASSIQQNTGELFF. DNA of the CDR3: TGTGCCAGTAGTATCCAGCAGAACACCGGGGAGCTGTTTTTT.

The chain uses TRBV28 and TRBJ2-7, with TRBD1 matching 11 bases. This CDR3 region has 16 residues. CDR1 MDHEN and CDR2 SYDVKM come from the germline V gene. V was clipped by 7 bases and J by 3 bases; unmatched bases: 11. The CDR3 loop is CASNRPGTGGSYEQYF. The CDR3 coding sequence is TGTGCCAGCAACCGTCCCGGGACAGGGGGGAGCTACGAGCAGTACTTC. The full variable domain, with the rest looked up from reference TRBV28 and TRBJ2-7, is DVKVTQSSRYLVKRTGEKVFLECVQDMDHENMFWYRQDPGLGLRLIYFSYDVKMKEKGDIPEGYSVSREKKERFSLILESASTNQTSMYLCASNRPGTGGSYEQYFGPGTRLTVT.

This chain links TRBV20-1 with TRBJ1-5; 7 bases are shared with TRBD1. Germline V gene data show CDR1 as DFQATT and CDR2 as SNEGSKA (reference sequence). J gave up 2 bases and V 2 bases, and 9 bases lay outside the gene matches. CDR3 size: 16 residues. CDR3 bases: TGCAGTGCTAGATCCGAACAGGGGAGTGGCAATCAGCCCCAGCATTTT. Encoded protein: CSARSEQGSGNQPQHF.

J is TRBJ1-6 and V is TRBV6-5; TRBD1 agrees at 8 bases. Germline-derived CDR1 and CDR2 are MNHEY and SVGAGI. The CDR3 is 15 amino acids. Trimming removed 6 bases from V and 6 bases from J; junction bases left unmatched: 7. The CDR3 DNA sequence: TGTGCCAGCAGGGGTACAGGGGGAAGTAATTCACCCCTCCACTTT. Protein product: CASRGTGGSNSPLHF.

The chain is built from TRBV28 and TRBJ1-5; the match to TRBD1 covers 8 bases. This CDR3 spans 19 amino acids. The germline V gene has CDR1 MDHEN and CDR2 SYDVKM. The trim removed 2 bases at V and 2 bases at J, leaving 14 bases unmatched. This CDR3 is CASSLGAGGFQSGNQPQHF. CDR3 DNA sequence: TGTGCCAGCAGTTTAGGTGCAGGGGGCTTCCAGAGCGGCAATCAGCCCCAGCATTTT.

V and J are TRBV20-1 and TRBJ2-2; 11 bases map to TRBD2. The J segment lost 8 bases and the V segment lost 4 bases, leaving 12 bases of the junction unmatched. The CDR3 length is 16 residues. The V gene's germline CDR1 is DFQATT and CDR2 SNEGSKA (reference sequence). The chain's CDR3 is CSATGRLAGGSGELFF. DNA for the CDR3: TGCAGTGCTACGGGGAGGCTAGCGGGAGGTTCAGGGGAGCTGTTTTTT.

In nucleotides, the CDR3 is TGTGCCAGCCGTCCCCAGGGTGACATTCAGTACTTC. The encoded protein is CASRPQGDIQYF. This chain joins TRBV12-3 or TRBV12-4 and TRBJ2-4; D is possibly TRBD1 (5 bases). The CDR3 runs to 12 residues. Trimming took 8 bases from V and 8 from J, leaving 13 bases between them.

In nucleotides, the CDR3 is TGTGCCAGCAGCCAGCGGACTAGCGCGGGAGAGCAGTACTTC. Its translation is CASSQRTSAGEQYF. The chain is built from TRBV3-1 and TRBJ2-7, with 9 positions matching TRBD2. The CDR3 runs 14 residues. The germline CDR1 and CDR2 sequences are LGHDT and YNNKEL (reference sequence). V lost 3 bases to trimming and J lost 7 bases; unmatched junction nucleotides: 7.

The rearrangement links TRBV27 to TRBJ2-3, with D tentatively TRBD2 (5 bases). The germline V gene has CDR1 MNHEY and CDR2 SMNVEV (reference sequence). Trimming stripped 5 bases from V and 0 bases from J, with 15 bases between. The CDR3 loop spans 16 amino acids. This chain's CDR3 is CASSRKTGSSTDTQYF. CDR3 bases: TGTGCCAGCAGTCGTAAGACGGGATCTAGCACAGATACGCAGTATTTT.

The V gene is TRBV12-3 or TRBV12-4, the J gene TRBJ2-1; 10 bases are a match to TRBD2. V shed 4 bases, J shed 7 bases, and the junction held 10 bases outside the gene matches. The CDR3 extends over 16 amino acids. As DNA, the CDR3 is TGTGCCAGCAGTTGGGCTAGCGGGAGCGGCCGGAATGAGCAGTTCTTC. Translating it yields CASSWASGSGRNEQFF.

V usage is TRBV3-1 and J usage is TRBJ2-7, with TRBD1 identical over 10 bases. Germline CDR1 LGHDT, CDR2 YNNKEL (reference sequence). The CDR3 sequence is 14 residues long. The trim removed 1 base at V and 4 bases at J, leaving 1 base unmatched. The CDR3 DNA reads as TGTGCCAGCAGCCAAGGGGACAGGGGTTACGAGCAGTACTTC. Translated: CASSQGDRGYEQYF.

The chain links TRBV19 to TRBJ1-1; maybe TRBD1 (6 bases). Germline-derived CDR1 and CDR2 are LNHDA and SQIVND (reference sequence). Deletions cut 3 bases from V and 1 base from J, with 15 bases between. The CDR3 runs to 16 residues. The CDR3: CASSIQGIERNTEAFF. The CDR3 coding sequence is TGTGCCAGTAGTATCCAGGGGATAGAGAGGAACACTGAAGCTTTCTTT.

A single count supports this clonotype. This chain uses TRBV3-1 with TRBJ1-1, with TRBD1 as a possible D gene (5 bases). This CDR3 is built from 15 residues. Germline V gene data show CDR1 as LGHDT and CDR2 as YNNKEL (reference sequence). V lost 4 bases and J 3 bases, leaving 15 bases between the germline ends. CDR3 amino acids: CASSLEGRVDTEAFF. CDR3 nucleotides: TGTGCCAGCAGCCTTGAGGGCAGGGTTGACACTGAAGCTTTCTTT.

This rearrangement joins TRBV7-9 to TRBJ2-2; D uncertain. The length of the CDR3 is 14 residues. V was shortened by 5 bases and J by 3 bases, with 10 bases between the two germline ends. Germline CDR1 SEHNR, CDR2 FQNEAQ (reference sequence). CDR3 in DNA: TGTGCCAGCAGCCAGGTTGGGTACACCGGGGAGCTGTTTTTT. As protein: CASSQVGYTGELFF.

The chain employs TRBV29-1 and TRBJ2-1; possibly TRBD2 for D (6 bases). The length of the CDR3 is 13 residues. Germline CDR1 and CDR2: SQVTM and ANQGSEA. V dropped 7 bases and J dropped 2 bases, with 12 bases sitting between them. The CDR3 nucleotides are TGCAGCGGTAGCGGCCACACCTACAATGAGCAGTTCTTC. Translated, it gives CSGSGHTYNEQFF.

The chain has TRBV19 and TRBJ1-4; 7 positions match TRBD1. The CDR3 is 15 residues long. V lost 6 bases and J lost 3; bases outside the gene matches: 7. CDR1 is LNHDA, CDR2 SQIVND, per germline (reference sequence). The CDR3, as DNA: TGTGCCAGTAGCCCACGGACAGGATCTAATGAAAAACTGTTTTTT. Translation gives CASSPRTGSNEKLFF.